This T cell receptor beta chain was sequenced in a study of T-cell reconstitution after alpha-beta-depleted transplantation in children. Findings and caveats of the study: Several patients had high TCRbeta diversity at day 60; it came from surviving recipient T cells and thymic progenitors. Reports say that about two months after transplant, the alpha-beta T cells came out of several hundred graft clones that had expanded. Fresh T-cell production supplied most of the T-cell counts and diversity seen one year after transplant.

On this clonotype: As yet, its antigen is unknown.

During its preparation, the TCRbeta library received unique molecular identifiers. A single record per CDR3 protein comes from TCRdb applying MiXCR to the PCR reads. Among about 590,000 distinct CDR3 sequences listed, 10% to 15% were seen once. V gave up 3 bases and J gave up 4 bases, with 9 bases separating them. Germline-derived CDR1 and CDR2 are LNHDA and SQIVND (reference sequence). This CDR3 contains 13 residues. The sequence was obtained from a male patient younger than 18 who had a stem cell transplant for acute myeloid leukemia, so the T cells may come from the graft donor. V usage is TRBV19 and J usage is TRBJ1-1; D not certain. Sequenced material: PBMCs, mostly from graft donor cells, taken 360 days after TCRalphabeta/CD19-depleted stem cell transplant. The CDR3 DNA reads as TGTGCCAGTAGTATGGGGTGGGGCACTGAAGCTTTCTTT. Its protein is CASSMGWGTEAFF.